This TCR beta chain was observed in a study of neurological immune-mediated disorders. There were roughly 1 million CD4+ or CD8+ T cells used in the sorted libraries. V lost 5 bases, J lost 0 bases, and 8 bases lay in between. The CDR3 has 13 residues. With 10-nucleotide random UMIs, 5'RACE was used to make the cDNA. The output of every sequencing run, over 190 million TCR-beta sequences, came from 15-18 subjects. TCRdb fed the 5' RACE reads into MiXCR, producing one record per CDR3 protein. Among tens of thousands of distinct CDR3 sequences listed, about 6% were seen once. At least ten counts were recorded for this clonotype.

Source material: CD4+ T cells from blood. This chain connects TRBV12-3 or TRBV12-4 to TRBJ2-7; no firm D call. The clonotype comes from a woman aged 40 to 49 in good health. CDR3 region: CASSQTGSYEQYF. The CDR3 DNA is TGTGCCAGCAGTCAGACGGGCTCCTACGAGCAGTACTTC.